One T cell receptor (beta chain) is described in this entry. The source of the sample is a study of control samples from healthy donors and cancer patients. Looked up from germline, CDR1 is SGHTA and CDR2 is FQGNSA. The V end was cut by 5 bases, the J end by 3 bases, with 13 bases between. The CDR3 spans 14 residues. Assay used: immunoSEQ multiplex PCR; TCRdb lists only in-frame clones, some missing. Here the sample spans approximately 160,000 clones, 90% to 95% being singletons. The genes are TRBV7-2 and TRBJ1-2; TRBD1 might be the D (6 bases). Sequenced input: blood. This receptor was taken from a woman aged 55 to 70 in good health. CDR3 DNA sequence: TGTGCCAGCAGCCCAAGACAGGAATACTATGGCTACACCTTC. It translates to CASSPRQEYYGYTF.